This passage covers 19 T cell receptor beta chains from one sample sequenced in a study of beta chain features in type 1 diabetes. Expressed TCRB transcripts got sequenced, as all isolated RNA was reverse transcribed. Clones were read by immunoSEQ multiplex PCR, and TCRdb kept only the in-frame ones, dropping some. Here the sample spans 90,000 to 110,000 clones, almost 40% being singletons. Input material: stem cell memory CD4+ T cells from blood. The source is a woman in her late teens or twenties in good health.

The V call is TRBV29-1, the J call TRBJ2-6; TRBD1 might be the D (6 bases). CDR1 and CDR2 (germline): SQVTM, ANQGSEA. This CDR3 comprises 16 residues. Trimming took off 6 bases at V and 3 bases at J, with 18 bases between the two ends. The CDR3 here is CSVRQGSYGGANVLTF. CDR3 in DNA: TGCAGCGTAAGGCAGGGGTCCTATGGTGGGGCCAACGTCCTGACTTTC. Complete variable domain (other parts from reference TRBV29-1 and TRBJ2-6): SAVISQKPSRDICQRGTSLTIQCQVDSQVTMMFWYRQQPGQSLTLIATANQGSEATYESGFVIDKFPISRPNLTFSTLTVSNMSPEDSSIYLCSVRQGSYGGANVLTFGAGSRLTVL.

This chain joins TRBV29-1 and TRBJ2-3; D is undetermined. The length of the CDR3 is 14 residues. The germline V and J ends were trimmed by 0 bases and 0 bases, with 7 bases remaining between them. Germline-derived CDR1 and CDR2 are SQVTM and ANQGSEA. The CDR3 protein is CSVEDGPSTDTQYF. The CDR3 nucleotides are TGCAGCGTTGAAGACGGTCCTAGCACAGATACGCAGTATTTT.

This clone was detected only a few times. The chain employs TRBV5-1 and TRBJ2-7; 9 bases are a match to TRBD2. V shed 4 bases, J shed 5 bases, and the junction held 10 bases outside the gene matches. There are 15 residues in the CDR3. Germline V gives CDR1 SGHRS, CDR2 YFSETQ. The CDR3 here is CASSLMPAGGHEQYF. The CDR3 region has the DNA TGCGCCAGCAGCCTAATGCCAGCGGGAGGTCACGAGCAGTACTTC. Together with reference TRBV5-1 and TRBJ2-7, the CDR3 gives the full variable domain: KAGVTQTPRYLIKTRGQQVTLSCSPISGHRSVSWYQQTPGQGLQFLFEYFSETQRNKGNFPGRFSGRQFSNSRSEMNVSTLELGDSALYLCASSLMPAGGHEQYFGPGTRLTVT.

In this sample, this clone turned up a few times. This chain joins TRBV9 and TRBJ2-7; 9 nucleotides match TRBD2. The germline V gene encodes CDR1 SGDLS and CDR2 YYNGEE. Germline trimming cut 0 bases from V and 7 bases from J; bases unmatched to any gene: 14. The CDR3 sequence is 17 residues long. CDR3 sequence: CASSVGGGGRARREQYF. CDR3 bases: TGTGCCAGCAGCGTAGGGGGTGGCGGGAGGGCCCGAAGAGAGCAGTACTTC.

This clone was detected only a few times. This CDR3 is CASSYGQPNQPQHF. The DNA for the CDR3 is TGTGCCAGCAGTTACGGACAGCCGAATCAGCCCCAGCATTTT. The V and J genes are TRBV6-6 and TRBJ1-5; maybe TRBD1 (6 bases). CDR1 MNHNY and CDR2 SVGAGI come from the germline V gene (reference sequence). The CDR3 totals 14 residues. V was pared by 2 bases and J by 4 bases, with 9 bases between.

The chain joins TRBV5-4 to TRBJ2-7; D perhaps matches TRBD1 (5 bases). Trimming stripped 1 base from V and 2 bases from J, with 7 bases between. Germline-derived CDR1 and CDR2 are SGHNT and YYREEE (reference sequence). This CDR3 contains 13 residues. In DNA, the CDR3 is TGTGCCAGCAGCTTGCAGGGTCCCTACGAGCAGTACTTC. Translation gives CASSLQGPYEQYF.

This clone was seen more than once but under ten times. The chain employs TRBV5-1 and TRBJ2-7; a weak D match, TRBD1 (6 bases). This CDR3 has 14 residues. The V end lost 3 bases, the J end lost 0 bases, and 10 bases lay between the germline ends. Germline V gives CDR1 SGHRS, CDR2 YFSETQ. This CDR3 reads CASSWTDRSYEQYF. CDR3 bases: TGCGCCAGCAGCTGGACAGACCGCTCCTACGAGCAGTACTTC. The whole variable domain, filled in from reference TRBV5-1 and TRBJ2-7, reads KAGVTQTPRYLIKTRGQQVTLSCSPISGHRSVSWYQQTPGQGLQFLFEYFSETQRNKGNFPGRFSGRQFSNSRSEMNVSTLELGDSALYLCASSWTDRSYEQYFGPGTRLTVT.

The chain combines TRBV19 with TRBJ2-5; D is unclear. The germline V and J ends were trimmed by 1 base and 4 bases, with 7 bases remaining between them. Germline-derived CDR1 and CDR2 are LNHDA and SQIVND (reference sequence). The CDR3 runs to 13 residues. CDR3 sequence: CASSIVRRETQYF. In DNA, the CDR3 is TGTGCCAGTAGTATAGTTCGCAGAGAGACCCAGTACTTC.

This chain uses TRBV5-4 with TRBJ2-5; 10 bases fit TRBD2. Trimming at V came to 4 bases and at J to 4 bases, leaving 7 bases not matched to a gene. Germline-derived CDR1 and CDR2 are SGHNT and YYREEE (reference sequence). The CDR3 extends over 15 amino acids. The CDR3 bases are TGTGCCAGCAGCCGTACCGGGACTAGCGCAGAGACCCAGTACTTC. Protein: CASSRTGTSAETQYF.

The rearrangement links TRBV30 to TRBJ2-7; possible D gene TRBD2, 6 bases. With 7 bases removed from V and 0 bases from J, the gap between germline ends came to 16 bases. The germline V gene encodes CDR1 GTSNPN and CDR2 SVGIG (reference sequence). This CDR3 is 14 amino acids long. CDR3 nucleotides: TGTGCCTCCTTTAGCGGCTCGAGCTCCTACGAGCAGTACTTC. It translates to CASFSGSSSYEQYF.

There are a few counts of this clone. The chain is built from TRBV30 and TRBJ2-7, with 10 bases that match TRBD1. CDR3 length equals 15 residues. V gave up 3 bases and J gave up 2 bases; unmatched junction bases: 7. CDR1 is GTSNPN and CDR2 is SVGIG in the germline V gene (reference sequence). The CDR3 DNA reads as TGTGCCTGGAGGGGCCTCGGGACAGGGGCCTACGAGCAGTACTTC. Protein: CAWRGLGTGAYEQYF.

The rearrangement joins TRBV9 to TRBJ2-2; possibly TRBD2 for D (6 bases). The CDR3 covers 16 residues. Germline CDR1 reads SGDLS; CDR2 reads YYNGEE. The V gene lost 0 bases and the J gene lost 1 base, with 10 bases spanning the gap. The CDR3 region is CASSVAGGVNTGELFF. The CDR3 region has the DNA TGTGCCAGCAGCGTAGCTGGCGGGGTGAACACCGGGGAGCTGTTTTTT.

This chain uses TRBV28 with TRBJ1-5; TRBD1 is a possible D gene (6 bases). Germline-derived CDR1 and CDR2 are MDHEN and SYDVKM. V lost 7 bases, J lost 4 bases, and 11 bases lay in between. This CDR3 spans 13 amino acids. For the CDR3, the DNA is TGTGCCAGCACGGTCCAGGGGAATCAGCCCCAGCATTTT. It codes for CASTVQGNQPQHF.

CDR3 in DNA: TGCGCCAGCAGCCAAATGGGAGGAGCAGATACGCAGTATTTT. Its translation is CASSQMGGADTQYF. This rearrangement joins TRBV4-3 to TRBJ2-3; D may be TRBD2 (6 bases). Trimming pared 2 bases from V and 4 bases from J, leaving 10 bases between. The length of the CDR3 is 14 residues. Germline CDR1 and CDR2: LGHNA and YSLEER.

The chain is built from TRBV29-1 and TRBJ2-1, with 8 bases fitting TRBD1. The CDR3 contains 15 residues. Trimming cost V 4 bases and J 6 bases; bases outside gene matches: 11. Germline values: CDR1 SQVTM, CDR2 ANQGSEA. CDR3 region: CSVARRTGYFNEQFF. The CDR3, as DNA: TGCAGCGTTGCTAGAAGGACAGGGTACTTCAATGAGCAGTTCTTC.

This clone was seen more than once but under ten times. The chain has TRBV2 and TRBJ2-1, with a tentative D call TRBD1 (5 bases). Germline-derived CDR1 and CDR2 are SNHLY and FYNNEI. The CDR3 contains 14 residues. V gave up 6 bases and J gave up 12 bases, with 21 bases separating them. In nucleotides, the CDR3 is TGTGCCAGCAGGTCAGGGTCGGACCCCTTTGGGCAGTTCTTC. This translates into CASRSGSDPFGQFF.

CDR3 in DNA: TGTGCCAGCAGCTTAGTAACAGGGGACCGAACCGGGGAGCTGTTTTTT. As protein: CASSLVTGDRTGELFF. V usage is TRBV11-2 and J usage is TRBJ2-2, with TRBD1 matching over 7 bases. J lost 5 bases, V lost 1 base, and 7 bases had no gene match. This CDR3 has 16 amino acids. Per germline, CDR1 SGHAT and CDR2 FQNNGV.

This clone was picked up a small number of times. The chain combines TRBV7-2 with TRBJ2-5; a possible D gene is TRBD1 (6 bases). This CDR3 comprises 16 residues. The ends were cut back, 2 bases at V and 0 bases at J, with 13 bases in the middle. CDR1 SGHTA and CDR2 FQGNSA come from the germline V gene. CDR3 bases: TGTGCCAGCAGCTTAACAGGGCGGGCGTACCAAGAGACCCAGTACTTC. Protein sequence: CASSLTGRAYQETQYF.

This clone was recorded a few times. The rearrangement uses TRBV5-1 and TRBJ2-5; maybe TRBD2 (5 bases). The CDR3 is made up of 13 amino acids. V was pared by 3 bases and J by 2 bases, with 8 bases between. Germline assignment: CDR1 SGHRS and CDR2 YFSETQ. The CDR3 region has the DNA TGCGCCAGCAGCTACCGGGATCAAGAGACCCAGTACTTC. This encodes CASSYRDQETQYF.